Listed below are T cell receptor beta chains from one sample, sequenced in a study of T-cell reconstitution after alpha-beta-depleted transplantation in children. Via MiXCR, TCRdb re-called the PCR reads, giving one row per CDR3 protein. The data contain 600,000 or so distinct CDR3 sequences, about 21% of them singletons. The sample was PBMCs, mostly from graft donor cells, taken 360 days after TCRalphabeta/CD19-depleted stem cell transplant. These receptors all stem from a boy less than two years old who had a stem cell transplant for acute myeloid leukemia, so the T cells may come from the graft donor. The CDR3 runs from the conserved cysteine through the conserved F or W. The D gene is left open where the match is weak. For some rows the clone size is stated as once, few or many, or as a class when expanded; others skip it.

J: TRBJ1-1
V: TRBV29-1
D: .
size: .
CDR3: CSAYRRGAEAFF
DNA: TGCAGCGCCTACCGGCGCGGGGCGGAAGCTTTCTTT

J: TRBJ2-7
V: TRBV29-1
D: TRBD2
size: few
CDR3: CSVERPAGLAGYEQYF
DNA: TGCAGCGTTGAAAGGCCCGCGGGACTAGCGGGTTACGAGCAGTACTTC

J: TRBJ2-4
V: TRBV29-1
D: .
size: many
CDR3: CSVEIGRRNIQYF
DNA: TGCAGCGTTGAGATAGGGCGAAGAAACATTCAGTACTTC

J: TRBJ2-3
V: TRBV12-3/TRBV12-4
D: .
size: many
CDR3: CASTPRDTQYF
DNA: TGTGCCAGCACCCCACGGGATACGCAGTATTTT

J: TRBJ1-4
V: TRBV14
D: .
size: many
CDR3: CASSRVRKPNEKLFF
DNA: TGTGCCAGCAGCCGGGTTCGGAAACCTAATGAAAAACTGTTTTTT

J: TRBJ2-5
V: TRBV29-1
D: TRBD2
size: many
CDR3: CSATDSGGVEETQYF
DNA: TGCAGCGCTACCGATAGCGGGGGAGTAGAAGAGACCCAGTACTTC

J: TRBJ1-5
V: TRBV20-1
D: TRBD1
size: many
CDR3: CSATGTGEEVGPNQPQHF
DNA: TGCAGTGCTACCGGGACAGGAGAAGAGGTTGGGCCCAATCAGCCCCAGCATTTT

J: TRBJ2-1
V: TRBV20-1
D: TRBD2
size: many
CDR3: CSARGGAGVLLNYEQFF
DNA: TGCAGTGCTAGAGGAGGAGCGGGGGTCTTATTAAACTATGAGCAGTTCTTC

J: TRBJ1-1
V: TRBV20-1
D: .
size: .
CDR3: CSARVTGQGNTEAFF
DNA: TGCAGTGCTAGGGTTACCGGCCAGGGAAACACTGAAGCTTTCTTT

J: TRBJ2-5
V: TRBV28
D: TRBD2
size: .
CDR3: CASSLEPAGLQETQYF
DNA: TGTGCCAGCAGTTTAGAACCAGCGGGGTTGCAAGAGACCCAGTACTTC

J: TRBJ2-1
V: TRBV24-1
D: .
size: many
CDR3: CATSDFDYNEQFF
DNA: TGTGCCACCAGTGATTTTGACTACAATGAGCAGTTCTTC

J: TRBJ2-2
V: TRBV7-2
D: TRBD2
size: many
CDR3: CASSSPLAGGPGELFF
DNA: TGTGCCAGCAGCTCCCCTTTAGCGGGGGGCCCCGGGGAGCTGTTTTTT

J: TRBJ2-5
V: TRBV12-3/TRBV12-4
D: .
size: many
CDR3: CASASQETQYF
DNA: TGTGCCAGCGCATCCCAGGAGACCCAGTACTTC

J: TRBJ2-5
V: TRBV20-1
D: .
size: .
CDR3: CSASHRDRGETQYF
DNA: TGCAGTGCTAGCCACAGGGACCGCGGAGAGACCCAGTACTTC

J: TRBJ2-7
V: TRBV7-7
D: .
size: few
CDR3: CASSPLKGYEQYF
DNA: TGTGCCAGCAGCCCTCTTAAGGGATACGAGCAGTACTTC

J: TRBJ2-1
V: TRBV5-1
D: TRBD2
size: .
CDR3: CASSWSSSGGGNEQFF
DNA: TGCGCCAGCAGCTGGTCCTCTAGCGGGGGGGGCAATGAGCAGTTCTTC

J: TRBJ1-2
V: TRBV24-1
D: .
size: few
CDR3: CATSFQGGYTF
DNA: TGTGCCACCTCGTTTCAGGGAGGCTACACCTTC

J: TRBJ2-1
V: TRBV5-1
D: .
size: .
CDR3: CASSLGQAEQFF
DNA: TGCGCCAGCAGCTTGGGCCAGGCTGAGCAGTTCTTC

J: TRBJ1-5
V: TRBV20-1
D: .
size: many
CDR3: CSATQNSNQPQHF
DNA: TGCAGTGCTACACAGAATAGCAATCAGCCCCAGCATTTT

J: TRBJ1-5
V: TRBV20-1
D: TRBD1
size: .
CDR3: CSARDLRDSHSNQPQHF
DNA: TGCAGTGCTAGAGACTTAAGGGACAGCCATAGCAATCAGCCCCAGCATTTT

J: TRBJ2-1
V: TRBV11-2
D: .
size: .
CDR3: CASSLGGTAMGNEQFF
DNA: TGTGCCAGCAGCTTAGGCGGGACGGCCATGGGCAATGAGCAGTTCTTC

J: TRBJ2-2
V: TRBV12-5
D: .
size: .
CDR3: CASGSTTAARGTGELFF
DNA: TGTGCTAGTGGTTCGACGACGGCCGCGAGGGGCACCGGGGAGCTGTTTTTT

J: TRBJ2-3
V: TRBV20-1
D: .
size: many
CDR3: CSAPLLGDTQYF
DNA: TGCAGTGCTCCTCTTCTGGGGGATACGCAGTATTTT

J: TRBJ2-7
V: TRBV27
D: .
size: few
CDR3: CASSYREAYEQYF
DNA: TGTGCCAGCAGTTACCGAGAAGCCTACGAGCAGTACTTC

J: TRBJ2-3
V: TRBV7-2
D: .
size: .
CDR3: CASSLQAGPSTDTQYF
DNA: TGTGCCAGCAGCTTACAGGCAGGTCCTAGCACAGATACGCAGTATTTT

J: TRBJ2-2
V: TRBV6-2/TRBV6-3
D: .
size: many
CDR3: CASITEGSGELFF
DNA: TGTGCCAGCATCACTGAGGGCTCCGGGGAGCTGTTTTTT

J: TRBJ2-5
V: TRBV7-6
D: TRBD1
size: .
CDR3: CASSSTGPYQETQYF
DNA: TGTGCCAGCAGCTCGACAGGGCCGTACCAAGAGACCCAGTACTTC

J: TRBJ2-2
V: TRBV20-1
D: .
size: many
CDR3: CSAAPYHTGELFF
DNA: TGCAGTGCTGCACCATACCACACCGGGGAGCTGTTTTTT

J: TRBJ1-2
V: TRBV20-1
D: .
size: many
CDR3: CSASQGKANYGYTF
DNA: TGCAGTGCTTCCCAGGGAAAAGCGAACTATGGCTACACCTTC

J: TRBJ1-1
V: TRBV27
D: .
size: .
CDR3: CASSFKGGTEAFF
DNA: TGTGCCAGCAGTTTTAAGGGAGGCACTGAAGCTTTCTTT

J: TRBJ2-4
V: TRBV20-1
D: .
size: many
CDR3: CSAIITTGVDIQYF
DNA: TGCAGTGCTATTATAACAACAGGAGTGGACATTCAGTACTTC

J: TRBJ2-1
V: TRBV28
D: TRBD2
size: many
CDR3: CASSLDRGGPVNEQFF
DNA: TGTGCCAGCAGTTTAGACCGGGGGGGGCCGGTCAATGAGCAGTTCTTC

J: TRBJ2-7
V: TRBV7-2
D: .
size: .
CDR3: CASSLTGISYEQYF
DNA: TGTGCCAGCAGCTTGACAGGAATCTCCTACGAGCAGTACTTC

J: TRBJ1-2
V: TRBV7-2
D: .
size: .
CDR3: CASSSHTQGRSGYTF
DNA: TGTGCCAGCAGCTCGCACACACAAGGGCGTAGCGGCTACACCTTC

J: TRBJ2-7
V: TRBV30
D: .
size: few
CDR3: CAWMSDPSYEQYF
DNA: TGTGCCTGGATGTCAGACCCCTCGTACGAGCAGTACTTC

J: TRBJ2-5
V: TRBV7-7
D: TRBD1
size: .
CDR3: CASSTTGGRQETQYF
DNA: TGTGCCAGCAGTACGACAGGGGGCCGCCAAGAGACCCAGTACTTC

J: TRBJ2-5
V: TRBV27
D: .
size: .
CDR3: CASRRLPVGQETQYF
DNA: TGTGCCAGCAGGAGACTCCCAGTCGGGCAAGAGACCCAGTACTTC

J: TRBJ2-1
V: TRBV4-3
D: TRBD2
size: few
CDR3: CASSQDWSGGGSSYNEQFF
DNA: TGCGCCAGCAGCCAAGATTGGAGCGGGGGGGGAAGCTCCTACAATGAGCAGTTCTTC

J: TRBJ1-5
V: TRBV4-1
D: .
size: few
CDR3: CASSQVSEDYQPQHF
DNA: TGCGCCAGCAGCCAAGTGTCGGAGGATTATCAGCCCCAGCATTTT

J: TRBJ2-3
V: TRBV13
D: TRBD2
size: .
CDR3: CASSLERTSGSTDTQYF
DNA: TGTGCCAGCAGCTTAGAAAGAACTAGCGGTAGCACAGATACGCAGTATTTT

J: TRBJ1-1
V: TRBV29-1
D: TRBD1
size: many
CDR3: CSVGRDRGRFF
DNA: TGCAGCGTTGGAAGGGACAGGGGACGTTTCTTT

J: TRBJ2-2
V: TRBV4-3
D: .
size: .
CDR3: CASSQALVGNTGELFF
DNA: TGCGCCAGCAGCCAAGCCCTGGTCGGTAACACCGGGGAGCTGTTTTTT